A single sample gave rise to the 25 T cell receptor beta chains below, sequenced in a study of graft-versus-host responses after intestinal transplantation. Graft material was processed, releasing intraepithelial and lamina propria lymphocytes. Sequencing used immunoSEQ multiplex PCR; TCRdb keeps in-frame clones, though not all of them. The data show more than 50,000 clones, about nine tenths seen once. The input for sequencing was ileum tissue, taken around 350 days after transplant. These receptors were taken from a human patient who received an intestinal transplant, so some T cells may come from the graft donor.

The chain uses TRBV7-3 and TRBJ1-1, with D possibly being TRBD1 (6 bases). V lost 0 bases, J lost 3 bases, and 11 bases lay in between. From germline, CDR1 is SGHTA and CDR2 FQGTGA. This CDR3 has 15 residues. CDR3 in amino acids: CASSLTGGHHTEAFF. The CDR3 coding sequence is TGTGCCAGCAGCTTAACAGGGGGGCACCACACTGAAGCTTTCTTT.

The V call is TRBV5-1, the J call TRBJ2-1, with D possibly matching TRBD2 (5 bases). V shed 4 bases and J shed 5 bases, with 16 bases lying between them. The CDR3 covers 15 residues. Germline values: CDR1 SGHRS, CDR2 YFSETQ. CDR3 bases: TGCGCCAGCAGCCTCCCCGGGGTAGCCGACAATGAGCAGTTCTTC. Protein: CASSLPGVADNEQFF.

Notes on this clone: The junction does not match germline at one end; this may be a read error. V gene TRBV7-7 combines with J gene TRBJ2-5, with D tentatively TRBD2 (7 bases). CDR3 length: 17 residues. Looked up from germline, CDR1 is SSHAT and CDR2 is FNYEAQ (reference sequence). The CDR3: CASSLLGGLSKGETQYF. Here the CDR3 DNA reads TGTGCTAGCAGCTTATTGGGGGGGCTCTCCAAGGGAGAGACCCAGTACTTC. The complete variable domain, with remaining parts taken from reference TRBV7-7 and TRBJ2-5, reads GAGVSQSPRYKVTKRGQDVTLRCDPISSHATLYWYQQALGQGPEFLTYFNYEAQPDKSGLPSDRFSAERPEGSISTLTIQRTEQRDSAMYRCASSLLGGLSKGETQYFGPGTRLLVL.

CDR3 nucleotides: TGTGCCAGCAGTGCGGGGACAGGGGACACCGGGGAGCTGTTTTTT. This encodes CASSAGTGDTGELFF. The chain has TRBV25-1 and TRBJ2-2, with 10 bases aligning to TRBD1. The CDR3 runs to 15 residues. Trimming at V came to 4 bases and at J to 3 bases, leaving 2 bases not matched to a gene. CDR1 MGHDK and CDR2 SYGVNS come from the germline V gene.

The chain couples TRBV2 to TRBJ2-4; a possible D gene is TRBD1 (5 bases). Germline loops: CDR1 SNHLY, CDR2 FYNNEI. V was shortened by 6 bases and J by 0 bases, with 12 bases between the two germline ends. This CDR3 spans 15 amino acids. CDR3 residues: CASSQGVIAKNIQYF. CDR3 nucleotides: TGTGCCAGCAGCCAAGGGGTTATAGCCAAAAACATTCAGTACTTC.

With regard to this clone: In the same sample, other DNA sequences code for this CDR3. The chain employs TRBV9 and TRBJ2-7, with TRBD2 matching 7 bases. Germline V gene lookup returns CDR1 SGDLS and CDR2 YYNGEE. CDR3 length equals 14 residues. The V and J ends lost 0 bases and 4 bases, in that order; junction bases with no gene match: 4. This chain's CDR3 is CASSVGQGGYEQYF. The CDR3 nucleotides read TGTGCCAGCAGCGTAGGGCAGGGAGGGTACGAGCAGTACTTC.

This clone was seen a handful of times. This rearrangement joins TRBV11-2 to TRBJ2-3; the D is unclear. V shed 2 bases and J shed 3 bases, with 3 bases lying between them. Germline values: CDR1 SGHAT, CDR2 FQNNGV. The CDR3 covers 12 residues. For the CDR3, the DNA is TGTGCCAGCAGCTTATTTACAGATACGCAGTATTTT. Translated, it gives CASSLFTDTQYF.

This clone has a single count. A junction boundary mismatches the germline segment, possibly from a read error. The chain carries TRBV7-7 and TRBJ2-7; D remains unclear. Germline lookup yields CDR1 SSHAT and CDR2 FNYEAQ (reference sequence). This CDR3 is 13 amino acids long. Here the CDR3 reads CASSLRVGYEQYF. Written as DNA, the CDR3 is TGTGCTAGCAGCTTACGGGTGGGCTACGAGCAGTACTTC. Combining the CDR3 with reference TRBV7-7 and TRBJ2-7 gives the whole variable domain GAGVSQSPRYKVTKRGQDVTLRCDPISSHATLYWYQQALGQGPEFLTYFNYEAQPDKSGLPSDRFSAERPEGSISTLTIQRTEQRDSAMYRCASSLRVGYEQYFGPGTRLTVT.

This clone was counted once. The chain uses TRBV6-5 and TRBJ2-3, with D hard to call. Per germline, CDR1 MNHEY and CDR2 SVGAGI. This CDR3 has 15 amino acids. Trimming cost V 7 bases and J 2 bases, with 16 bases left between them. Here the CDR3 reads CASILWRPPTDTQYF. The CDR3, as DNA: TGTGCCAGCATCCTCTGGCGGCCCCCCACAGATACGCAGTATTTT.

The CDR3 spells CASSAGFNQPQHF. CDR3 nucleotides: TGTGCCAGCAGCGCCGGGTTTAATCAGCCCCAGCATTTT. This chain joins TRBV9 and TRBJ1-5; D not certain. This CDR3 is 13 amino acids long. Trimming stripped 3 bases from V and 4 bases from J, with 8 bases between. The germline V gene has CDR1 SGDLS and CDR2 YYNGEE.

CDR3 in DNA: TGCGCCAGCAGCTTGGACAGGGGGCCGAATGAAAAACTGTTTTTT. It translates to CASSLDRGPNEKLFF. The chain combines TRBV5-1 with TRBJ1-4, with TRBD1 identical over 9 bases. The V segment lost 0 bases and the J segment 5 bases; nucleotides outside the gene matches: 2. This CDR3 is built from 15 residues. Per the germline V gene, CDR1 is SGHRS and CDR2 is YFSETQ.

This chain connects TRBV11-2 to TRBJ2-7, with unresolved D. V was cut by 4 bases and J by 1 base, with 11 bases left in between. The CDR3 loop spans 14 amino acids. The germline V gene encodes CDR1 SGHAT and CDR2 FQNNGV. Written as DNA, the CDR3 is TGTGCCAGCAGCTCAGAACTGGGATCCTACGAGCAGTACTTC. This encodes CASSSELGSYEQYF.

The chain combines TRBV15 with TRBJ2-5; the D is unclear. V was clipped by 4 bases and J by 4 bases, with 13 bases between them. CDR1 is LNHNV and CDR2 is YYDKDF in the germline V gene (reference sequence). The CDR3 has 14 residues. In DNA form, the CDR3 reads TGTGCCACCAGCACCACACGTTTTCCAGAGACCCAGTACTTC. Encoded protein: CATSTTRFPETQYF.

This clone has only one observation. J is TRBJ1-1 and V is TRBV6-1; TRBD1 is a possible D gene (6 bases). The CDR3 length is 12 residues. In germline, CDR1 is MNHNS, CDR2 SASEGT. Deletions cut 6 bases from V and 5 bases from J, with 10 bases between. The CDR3 coding sequence is TGTGCCAGCAGCCGAGGGGGGACTGAAGCTTTCTTT. It yields the protein CASSRGGTEAFF.

The chain recombines TRBV2 with TRBJ2-7; no clear D gene. Germline V gene data show CDR1 as SNHLY and CDR2 as FYNNEI. CDR3 length: 13 amino acids. V was shortened by 0 bases and J by 5 bases, with 8 bases between the two germline ends. CDR3 nucleotide sequence: TGTGCCAGCAGTGAAGCGGCTAGGGACGAGCAGTACTTC. It codes for CASSEAARDEQYF.

The gene calls are TRBV29-1 and TRBJ2-1; D is unresolved. V was pared by 0 bases and J by 0 bases, with 9 bases between. The CDR3 runs 15 residues. Germline CDR1 reads SQVTM; CDR2 reads ANQGSEA. This chain's CDR3 is CSVEEVKISYNEQFF. In DNA, the CDR3 is TGCAGCGTTGAAGAGGTGAAGATCTCCTACAATGAGCAGTTCTTC.

The CDR3 region is CATSDPGLKLFF. CDR3 in DNA: TGTGCCACCAGCGACCCGGGGCTTAAACTGTTTTTT. V usage is TRBV15 and J usage is TRBJ1-4, with D maybe TRBD1 (5 bases). This CDR3 region has 12 residues. The V gene lost 5 bases and the J gene lost 11 bases, with 12 bases spanning the gap. Germline values: CDR1 LNHNV, CDR2 YYDKDF (reference sequence).

The genes are TRBV28 and TRBJ2-3; 8 nucleotides match TRBD2. The CDR3 runs to 13 residues. Per germline, CDR1 MDHEN and CDR2 SYDVKM. The trim removed 5 bases at V and 5 bases at J, leaving 3 bases unmatched. The DNA of the CDR3 is TGTGCCAGCAGTCCGGCGGGGGGAGATACGCAGTATTTT. Protein product: CASSPAGGDTQYF.

This clone was counted once. The gene calls are TRBV5-1 and TRBJ2-7; TRBD2 agrees at 8 bases. This CDR3 has 16 residues. Germline V gene data show CDR1 as SGHRS and CDR2 as YFSETQ. Trimming cost V 0 bases and J 3 bases; bases outside gene matches: 8. The CDR3 loop reads CASSLAGGAIYYEQYF. CDR3 in DNA: TGCGCCAGCAGCTTGGCCGGGGGGGCTATCTACTACGAGCAGTACTTC.

The chain uses TRBV5-5 and TRBJ2-7, with 9 nucleotides matching TRBD2. The V and J ends lost 3 bases and 5 bases, in that order; junction bases with no gene match: 6. The germline gives CDR1 SGHKS, CDR2 YYEKEE (reference sequence). This CDR3 region has 14 residues. In DNA form, the CDR3 reads TGTGCCAGCAGCTCGGGACTAGCTATCGACGAGCAGTACTTC. This codes for CASSSGLAIDEQYF.

V gene TRBV6-5 combines with J gene TRBJ2-1; 14 bases match TRBD2. The CDR3 runs to 14 residues. The trim removed 5 bases at V and 12 bases at J, leaving 6 bases unmatched. Germline V lookup: CDR1 MNHEY, CDR2 SVGAGI. CDR3 amino acids: CASSGTSGSGLQFF. The CDR3 DNA reads TGTGCCAGCAGTGGGACTAGCGGGAGTGGGTTGCAGTTCTTC.

The chain has TRBV2 and TRBJ1-1; D is unresolved. CDR3 length: 14 residues. Deletions cut 5 bases from V and 6 bases from J, with 16 bases between. Germline V gives CDR1 SNHLY, CDR2 FYNNEI. The chain's CDR3 is CASSLTVSLAEAFF. The CDR3 coding sequence is TGTGCCAGCAGTCTAACTGTTAGTTTGGCTGAAGCTTTCTTT.

The V and J genes are TRBV5-1 and TRBJ1-2, with D possibly being TRBD1 (5 bases). V was pared by 1 base and J by 2 bases, with 9 bases between. Germline loops: CDR1 SGHRS, CDR2 YFSETQ. The CDR3 is 14 residues long. This CDR3 is CASSLRRDNYGYTF. The CDR3 region has the DNA TGCGCCAGCAGCTTGCGCCGGGACAACTATGGCTACACCTTC. The whole variable domain, filled in from reference TRBV5-1 and TRBJ1-2, reads KAGVTQTPRYLIKTRGQQVTLSCSPISGHRSVSWYQQTPGQGLQFLFEYFSETQRNKGNFPGRFSGRQFSNSRSEMNVSTLELGDSALYLCASSLRRDNYGYTFGSGTRLTVV.

The rearrangement links TRBV9 to TRBJ2-7; 8 bases fit TRBD2. CDR3 length: 15 amino acids. Trimming took 0 bases from V and 4 from J; bases not matched to a gene: 6. The germline V gene has CDR1 SGDLS and CDR2 YYNGEE. The CDR3 nucleotides are TGTGCCAGCAGCGTAGATTCGGGAGGGCCATACGAGCAGTACTTC. Translated: CASSVDSGGPYEQYF.

This chain connects TRBV9 to TRBJ2-7; possibly TRBD1 for D (5 bases). Germline-derived CDR1 and CDR2 are SGDLS and YYNGEE. The CDR3 runs to 12 residues. Trimming left V 2 bases short and J 7 bases short, with 10 bases between. DNA of the CDR3: TGTGCCAGCAGCGTGGGGCCTGGGGAGCAGTACTTC. Translated, it gives CASSVGPGEQYF.